This TCR beta chain stems from a study of T cells in Graves' hyperthyroidism and ophthalmopathy. Germline CDR1 SGDLS, CDR2 YYNGEE. The CDR3 totals 16 residues. In regard to this clonotype: Possible read error: a much larger clone is one base away.

TCR beta CDR3 regions were amplified from RNA. A first-round RT-PCR of the TCR CDR3 used the HTBI primer set. TCRdb independently ran MiXCR on the multiplex PCR reads; one entry per CDR3 protein. The sample yields nearly 750,000 distinct CDR3 sequences, approximately 36% seen once. Sequencing input: blood. The TCR originated in a woman aged 40 to 50 with Graves' hyperthyroidism. The gene calls are TRBV9 and TRBJ1-1; a possible D gene is TRBD1 (5 bases). CDR3 sequence (DNA): TGTGCCGGCAGCGTAGCTTCCCCTGGGGGACACACTGAAGCTTTCTTT. Protein product: CAGSVASPGGHTEAFF.